This T cell receptor (beta chain) was found in a study of T cell repertoires in cytomegalovirus infection. Background on the study: The authors used CMV epitopes that were HLA-C-restricted (recently identified) and HLA-B-restricted (well studied). Both CMV infection and a matching HLA type were indicated by public TCR beta signatures.

This clonotype was observed a single time. Its cognate antigen is unknown. Germline CDR1 is MNHEY and CDR2 is SVGAGI. Trimming stripped 6 bases from V and 1 base from J, with 18 bases between. The CDR3 totals 16 residues. Findings and caveats of the study: Carriers of CMV and the relevant HLA type were discriminated by public TCR beta frequency. HLA-C-restricted CMV-specific TCR beta clonotypes prevailed in the ex vivo response.

A single record per CDR3 protein comes from TCRdb applying MiXCR to the reads. Among some 560,000 distinct CDR3 sequences listed, just under 40% were seen once. Material: cultured PBMCs, obtained from culture after CMV antigen stimulation. This TCR came from a human donor in good health (CMV status not recorded). Some clones in this sample may be carry-over from other donors' samples. The chain combines TRBV6-5 with TRBJ2-5; D remains ambiguous. The CDR3 is CASSRQTPWGQETQYF. CDR3 coding DNA: TGTGCCAGCAGCCGTCAGACCCCATGGGGCCAAGAGACCCAGTACTTC.